The sequence of this TCR beta chain was determined in a study of blood T cell repertoires in COVID-19. Across the whole study: The samples span acute and convalescent COVID-19 from the United States, Italy and Spain. The analysed material was cDNA or gDNA that came from T cells, B-cell-depleted T cells, or PBMCs.

After removal of 8 bases from V and 1 base from J, the junction contained 1 base not matched to a gene. Germline-derived CDR1 and CDR2 are LNHDA and SQIVND (reference sequence). The CDR3 is 14 amino acids. In the authors' workflow: Reference gene primer amplification gave estimated nucleated cell counts. Measured with immunoSEQ multiplex PCR; TCRdb has only the in-frame clones, and not every one. The V and J calls and clone size are taken from that table; D and trimming were inferred from the DNA. Among some 42,000 clones listed, approximately 90% were seen once. The V and J genes are TRBV19 and TRBJ2-3, with 12 nucleotides matching TRBD2. This sequence originates from a young man with active or convalescent COVID-19. The specimen sequenced was peripheral blood. The CDR3 here is CASRTSGGTDTQYF. As DNA, the CDR3 is TGTGCCAGTCGGACTAGCGGGGGCACAGATACGCAGTATTTT. Together with reference TRBV19 and TRBJ2-3, the CDR3 gives the full variable domain: DGGITQSPKYLFRKEGQNVTLSCEQNLNHDAMYWYRQDPGQGLRLIYYSQIVNDFQKGDIAEGYSVSREKKESFPLTVTSAQKNPTAFYLCASRTSGGTDTQYFGPGTRLTVL.